The 16 T cell receptor beta chains presented below share a single source sample, sequenced in a study of T-cell reconstitution after alpha-beta-depleted transplantation in children. Preparation of the TCRbeta library involved a method that used unique molecular identifiers. TCRdb independently ran MiXCR on the PCR reads; one entry per CDR3 protein. This table holds about 610,000 distinct CDR3 sequences, roughly a tenth found once. The sequenced sample was PBMCs from the stem cell graft donor, obtained from the stem cell graft. These receptors were collected from a human donor who donated a stem cell graft to a child with acute myeloid leukemia.

The chain uses TRBV7-3 and TRBJ1-1, with a weak D call TRBD1 (5 bases). V gave up 8 bases and J gave up 0 bases, with 10 bases separating them. This CDR3 spans 13 amino acids. Per the germline V gene, CDR1 is SGHTA and CDR2 is FQGTGA. CDR3 bases: TGTGCCAGCGCAGACAGAATGAACACTGAAGCTTTCTTT. Translated, it gives CASADRMNTEAFF. Filled out from reference TRBV7-3 and TRBJ1-1, the complete variable domain reads GAGVSQTPSNKVTEKGKYVELRCDPISGHTALYWYRQSLGQGPEFLIYFQGTGAADDSGLPNDRFFAVRPEGSVSTLKIQRTERGDSAVYLCASADRMNTEAFFGQGTRLTVV.

The V call is TRBV12-3 or TRBV12-4, the J call TRBJ1-1, with D uncertain. The CDR3 is made up of 13 amino acids. Trimming shortened V by 3 bases and J by 11 bases, and 16 bases separated the two germline ends. The CDR3 DNA reads as TGTGCCAGCAGTTTCACCCGCTCGCAAGGGGCTTTCTTT. As protein: CASSFTRSQGAFF.

There are a few counts of this clonotype. V and J are TRBV20-1 and TRBJ2-5, with no clear D. The germline V gene encodes CDR1 DFQATT and CDR2 SNEGSKA (reference sequence). V lost 1 base to trimming and J lost 5 bases, with 11 bases between them. This CDR3 has 13 residues. The CDR3 region has the DNA TGCAGTGCTAGAGCCCCCGGAACGGAGACCCAGTACTTC. This encodes CSARAPGTETQYF.

The rearrangement uses TRBV6-1 and TRBJ1-2; D gene unclear. Per the germline V gene, CDR1 is MNHNS and CDR2 is SASEGT. The CDR3 totals 13 residues. The V gene lost 6 bases and the J gene lost 0 bases, with 8 bases spanning the gap. CDR3 nucleotide sequence: TGTGCCAGCAGAAACCACGCTAACTATGGCTACACCTTC. Translated: CASRNHANYGYTF.

This clonotype appeared a few times. The V call is TRBV3-1, the J call TRBJ2-7, with TRBD1 matching 9 bases. CDR3 length: 18 residues. Germline V gene sequence: CDR1 LGHDT, CDR2 YNNKEL (reference sequence). The junction had 18 bases not matched to a gene; V was cut back by 4 bases and J by 5 bases. This CDR3 reads CASSPLPAKTGGINEQYF. The CDR3 DNA is TGTGCCAGCAGCCCCCTCCCAGCGAAGACAGGGGGGATTAACGAGCAGTACTTC.

In its sample, this clonotype was seen many times. The V and J genes are TRBV6-5 and TRBJ2-2; TRBD2 agrees at 16 bases. The germline CDR1 and CDR2 sequences are MNHEY and SVGAGI. J lost 5 bases, V lost 4 bases, and 10 bases had no gene match. The CDR3 runs to 19 residues. The CDR3 loop reads CASSSPGLAGGPVTGELFF. CDR3 bases: TGTGCCAGCAGTTCTCCGGGACTAGCGGGAGGGCCGGTGACCGGGGAGCTGTTTTTT.

This clonotype was picked up a small number of times. The chain recombines TRBV25-1 with TRBJ2-5; TRBD2 aligns across 7 bases. With 6 bases clipped from V and 5 bases from J, the junction kept 12 bases outside the gene matches. Germline CDR1 and CDR2: MGHDK and SYGVNS. The CDR3 consists of 15 residues. The CDR3 DNA reads as TGTGCCAGCAGGAACTCCTTGGGGGGGAATGAGACCCAGTACTTC. It encodes CASRNSLGGNETQYF. The full variable domain, with the rest looked up from reference TRBV25-1 and TRBJ2-5, is EADIYQTPRYLVIGTGKKITLECSQTMGHDKMYWYQQDPGMELHLIHYSYGVNSTEKGDLSSESTVSRIRTEHFPLTLESARPSHTSQYLCASRNSLGGNETQYFGPGTRLLVL.

The chain joins TRBV9 to TRBJ2-3; TRBD2 agrees at 9 bases. Germline trimming cut 6 bases from V and 10 bases from J; bases unmatched to any gene: 12. Per the germline V gene, CDR1 is SGDLS and CDR2 is YYNGEE. The CDR3 loop spans 14 amino acids. The CDR3 region is CASNPGLAPFAQYF. CDR3 nucleotide sequence: TGTGCCAGCAACCCGGGACTAGCACCATTCGCGCAGTATTTT.

V is TRBV28 and J is TRBJ2-7; possible D gene TRBD1, 5 bases. The length of the CDR3 is 15 residues. Between the trimmed V and J ends, which lost 6 bases and 2 bases, there was a span of 17 bases. Germline values: CDR1 MDHEN, CDR2 SYDVKM. The CDR3 DNA sequence: TGTGCCAGCAGCCTACTTAGGACACCTACCTACGAGCAGTACTTC. Translation gives CASSLLRTPTYEQYF.

This clonotype was counted a few times. The chain links TRBV4-2 to TRBJ2-5; D gene uncertain. Germline values: CDR1 LGHNA, CDR2 YNFKEQ. The CDR3 length is 13 residues. Trimming removed 0 bases at V and 1 base at J, with 3 bases between. The CDR3 region is CASSQDSQETQYF. CDR3 nucleotide sequence: TGTGCCAGCAGCCAAGATAGCCAAGAGACCCAGTACTTC.

This clonotype was recorded many times. The chain links TRBV20-1 to TRBJ2-7; D call uncertain. CDR1 is DFQATT, CDR2 SNEGSKA, per germline (reference sequence). The V and J ends lost 1 base and 0 bases respectively, with 10 bases between them. The CDR3 extends over 14 amino acids. The CDR3 region has the DNA TGCAGTGCTAGAGCTAGACTCAGCTCCTACGAGCAGTACTTC. Protein product: CSARARLSSYEQYF.

This clonotype occurred many times. This CDR3 is CSARVLSGTPFGTQYF. CDR3 in DNA: TGCAGTGCTAGGGTTCTTAGCGGGACCCCATTTGGTACGCAGTATTTT. The chain links TRBV20-1 to TRBJ2-3, with 8 nucleotides matching TRBD2. Germline CDR1 DFQATT, CDR2 SNEGSKA (reference sequence). Losses at the gene ends were 3 bases for V and 8 bases for J; bases not matched to a gene: 16. CDR3 length: 16 amino acids.

The rearrangement uses TRBV29-1 and TRBJ1-2; 8 nucleotides line up with TRBD1. Germline loops: CDR1 SQVTM, CDR2 ANQGSEA. Trimming took 5 bases from V and 2 from J; bases not matched to a gene: 4. The CDR3 sequence is 13 residues long. The DNA of the CDR3 is TGCAGCGTTTCGAGGGACAGGAACTATGGCTACACCTTC. This translates into CSVSRDRNYGYTF.

V usage is TRBV20-1 and J usage is TRBJ2-1; TRBD2 is a possible D gene (5 bases). The CDR3 is 15 residues long. The germline V and J ends were trimmed by 3 bases and 0 bases, with 12 bases remaining between them. CDR1 and CDR2 from the germline V gene are DFQATT and SNEGSKA (reference sequence). The CDR3 loop is CSARERYRSYNEQFF. CDR3 nucleotide sequence: TGCAGTGCTAGGGAGCGGTACCGCTCCTACAATGAGCAGTTCTTC.

This clonotype was detected ten times or more. The J gene is TRBJ2-7, the V gene TRBV7-9; D remains unclear. V lost 10 bases, J lost 5 bases, and 3 bases lay in between. This CDR3 contains 8 residues. CDR1 is SEHNR, CDR2 FQNEAQ, per germline (reference sequence). CDR3 in amino acids: CAIDEQYF. The CDR3, as DNA: TGTGCCATCGACGAGCAGTACTTC.

This clonotype was observed a few times. This chain links TRBV20-1 with TRBJ2-5, with 9 bases identical to TRBD2. Germline-derived CDR1 and CDR2 are DFQATT and SNEGSKA (reference sequence). The J segment lost 4 bases and the V segment lost 3 bases, leaving 3 bases of the junction unmatched. This CDR3 spans 13 amino acids. The CDR3 nucleotides read TGCAGTGCTAGGCGGGAGGGTTTAGAGACCCAGTACTTC. Translated, it gives CSARREGLETQYF.